One sample yielded the 23 T cell receptor beta chains listed below, sequenced in a study of identifying expanded T cells in peripheral blood. TCRdb's table, derived via immunoSEQ multiplex PCR, lists solely in-frame clones and lacks some. Of 75,000 to 100,000 clones in the sample, about 88% were seen once. The sequencing input was blood. Source of these receptors: a person between 18 and 75 years old in good health.

The rearrangement joins TRBV7-9 to TRBJ2-1; 8 nucleotides match TRBD1. J lost 4 bases, V lost 5 bases, and 7 bases had no gene match. The CDR3 consists of 15 residues. The germline CDR1 and CDR2 sequences are SEHNR and FQNEAQ (reference sequence). The CDR3 sequence is CASSHRDRTYNEQFF. For the CDR3, the DNA is TGTGCCAGCAGCCACCGGGACAGGACGTACAATGAGCAGTTCTTC.

This clone was seen more than once but under ten times. The chain employs TRBV7-2 and TRBJ2-5; the D gene is possibly TRBD2 (6 bases). V dropped 5 bases and J dropped 10 bases, with 26 bases sitting between them. This CDR3 is built from 16 residues. The germline gives CDR1 SGHTA, CDR2 FQGNSA. The CDR3 DNA sequence: TGTGCCAGCAGCCCTCCGGGACTTTCGATCTCGGGAATCCAGTACTTC. This sequence encodes CASSPPGLSISGIQYF. Filled out from reference TRBV7-2 and TRBJ2-5, the complete variable domain reads GAGVSQSPSNKVTEKGKDVELRCDPISGHTALYWYRQSLGQGLEFLIYFQGNSAPDKSGLPSDRFSAERTGGSVSTLTIQRTQQEDSAVYLCASSPPGLSISGIQYFGPGTRLLVL.

The chain has TRBV11-2 and TRBJ2-7; D is uncertain. CDR1 and CDR2 (germline): SGHAT, FQNNGV. V was pared by 0 bases and J by 2 bases, with 11 bases between. This CDR3 spans 15 amino acids. This chain's CDR3 is CASSLDRTVTYEQYF. The CDR3 DNA is TGTGCCAGCAGCTTAGATCGTACTGTTACCTACGAGCAGTACTTC. Filled out from reference TRBV11-2 and TRBJ2-7, the complete variable domain reads EAGVAQSPRYKIIEKRQSVAFWCNPISGHATLYWYQQILGQGPKLLIQFQNNGVVDDSQLPKDRFSAERLKGVDSTLKIQPAKLEDSAVYLCASSLDRTVTYEQYFGPGTRLTVT.

The chain recombines TRBV29-1 with TRBJ1-2, with 9 bases matching TRBD1. Looked up from germline, CDR1 is SQVTM and CDR2 is ANQGSEA. The CDR3 has 12 amino acids. Trimming at V came to 4 bases and at J to 8 bases, leaving 5 bases not matched to a gene. This CDR3 reads CSVVQGAKGYTF. CDR3 bases: TGCAGCGTTGTACAGGGGGCAAAGGGCTACACCTTC.

This clone was seen once. V gene TRBV4-3 combines with J gene TRBJ2-7; D perhaps matches TRBD2 (6 bases). Trimming pared 0 bases from V and 6 bases from J, leaving 12 bases between. This CDR3 contains 14 residues. From germline, CDR1 is LGHNA and CDR2 YSLEER. CDR3 sequence: CASSQDLAGLEQYF. Written as DNA, the CDR3 is TGCGCCAGCAGCCAAGATCTGGCGGGACTCGAGCAGTACTTC.

V is TRBV4-1 and J is TRBJ1-3, with 9 bases fitting TRBD1. This CDR3 contains 13 residues. The V gene end was trimmed by 5 bases and the J gene end by 6 bases; junction bases not matched to a gene: 2. Per germline, CDR1 MGHRA and CDR2 YSYEKL. CDR3 coding DNA: TGCGCCAGCAGCACACAGGGGGCAAACACCATATATTTT. As protein: CASSTQGANTIYF.

The J gene is TRBJ1-5, the V gene TRBV27; D might be TRBD1 (5 bases). Germline V gene data show CDR1 as MNHEY and CDR2 as SMNVEV (reference sequence). This CDR3 is 17 amino acids long. V lost 4 bases, J lost 0 bases, and 16 bases lay in between. The CDR3 bases are TGTGCCAGCAGTTCGACAGCATCGCCTTATAGCAATCAGCCCCAGCATTTT. Protein sequence: CASSSTASPYSNQPQHF.

This sequence joins TRBV18 and TRBJ1-5; 7 bases are a match to TRBD1. There are 15 residues in the CDR3. V gave up 4 bases and J gave up 1 base; unmatched junction bases: 4. From germline, CDR1 is KGHSH and CDR2 LQKENI. In nucleotides, the CDR3 is TGTGCCAGCTCACAGGGGACAGTGAGCAATCAGCCCCAGCATTTT. It encodes CASSQGTVSNQPQHF. The full variable domain, in which reference TRBV18 and TRBJ1-5 provide the parts outside the CDR3, is NAGVMQNPRHLVRRRGQEARLRCSPMKGHSHVYWYRQLPEEGLKFMVYLQKENIIDESGMPKERFSAEFPKEGPSILRIQQVVRGDSAAYFCASSQGTVSNQPQHFGDGTRLSIL.

The chain couples TRBV4-3 to TRBJ2-2; 12 nucleotides align to TRBD1. V lost 5 bases, J lost 6 bases, and 4 bases stayed unmatched. The CDR3 has 15 amino acids. Per the germline V gene, CDR1 is LGHNA and CDR2 is YSLEER. The CDR3 region has the DNA TGCGCCAGCAGCGTCCGGGACAGGGGGCCCGGGGAGCTGTTTTTT. Translated: CASSVRDRGPGELFF.

The genes are TRBV28 and TRBJ2-2, with a weak D call TRBD1 (8 bases). With 3 bases removed from V and 2 bases from J, the gap between germline ends came to 28 bases. The CDR3 is 21 residues long. Germline lookup yields CDR1 MDHEN and CDR2 SYDVKM. CDR3 loop: CASSFRAWGGQAVFNTGELFF. The CDR3 nucleotides read TGTGCCAGCAGTTTCCGGGCTTGGGGGGGACAGGCGGTTTTTAACACCGGGGAGCTGTTTTTT.

This clone was detected only a few times. The chain joins TRBV2 to TRBJ1-2, with D hard to call. This CDR3 region has 11 residues. With 5 bases removed from V and 5 bases from J, the gap between germline ends came to 6 bases. CDR1 is SNHLY and CDR2 is FYNNEI in the germline V gene. The CDR3 nucleotides are TGTGCCAGCAGTCCGCTGTATGGCTACACCTTC. Residues: CASSPLYGYTF.

The chain carries TRBV9 and TRBJ2-6; D is uncertain. Germline V gene data show CDR1 as SGDLS and CDR2 as YYNGEE. The CDR3 loop spans 17 amino acids. V lost 4 bases and J lost 1, with 15 bases in between. The CDR3 sequence: CASSPNVGLSGANVLTF. In DNA form, the CDR3 reads TGTGCCAGCAGCCCCAACGTTGGGTTGTCTGGGGCCAACGTCCTGACTTTC.

The V and J genes are TRBV7-2 and TRBJ2-5; 7 bases fit TRBD2. The CDR3 contains 14 residues. V was pared by 2 bases and J by 8 bases, with 8 bases of the junction left unmatched. Germline V lookup: CDR1 SGHTA, CDR2 FQGNSA. The CDR3 bases are TGTGCCAGCAGCTTAACTAGCGAGGCCCGAACCCAGTACTTC. Amino acids: CASSLTSEARTQYF. The full variable domain, rest sourced from reference TRBV7-2 and TRBJ2-5, is GAGVSQSPSNKVTEKGKDVELRCDPISGHTALYWYRQSLGQGLEFLIYFQGNSAPDKSGLPSDRFSAERTGGSVSTLTIQRTQQEDSAVYLCASSLTSEARTQYFGPGTRLLVL.

J is TRBJ1-4 and V is TRBV5-6; 8 bases align to TRBD1. Germline values: CDR1 SGHDT, CDR2 YYEEEE. The ends lost 4 bases at V and 7 bases at J; junction bases unmatched: 12. The length of the CDR3 is 16 residues. CDR3 sequence (DNA): TGTGCCAGCAGCAAGCCTACGACAGGGGAGGCTGAAAAACTGTTTTTT. Translation: CASSKPTTGEAEKLFF. The full variable domain, rest sourced from reference TRBV5-6 and TRBJ1-4, is DAGVTQSPTHLIKTRGQQVTLRCSPKSGHDTVSWYQQALGQGPQFIFQYYEEEERQRGNFPDRFSGHQFPNYSSELNVNALLLGDSALYLCASSKPTTGEAEKLFFGSGTQLSVL.

The chain links TRBV7-6 to TRBJ1-5; 10 bases fit TRBD1. The CDR3 has 14 residues. J was trimmed by 7 bases and V by 3 bases; bases with no gene match: 3. Germline V gene data show CDR1 as SGHVS and CDR2 as FNYEAQ. The CDR3 loop is CASSFGTGEQPQHF. In DNA form, the CDR3 reads TGTGCCAGCAGCTTCGGGACAGGGGAGCAGCCCCAGCATTTT.

V is TRBV9 and J is TRBJ2-7; D is unresolved. The CDR3 contains 13 residues. Germline CDR1 reads SGDLS; CDR2 reads YYNGEE. Between the trimmed V and J ends, which lost 0 bases and 3 bases, there was a span of 7 bases. CDR3 DNA: TGTGCCAGCAGCGTAGGTCTTCACTACGAGCAGTACTTC. This encodes CASSVGLHYEQYF.

This rearrangement joins TRBV7-8 to TRBJ2-4; D might be TRBD1 (5 bases). CDR3 length: 20 residues. Germline CDR1 is SGHVS and CDR2 is FQNEAQ. The V and J ends lost 1 base and 0 bases respectively, with 22 bases between them. The CDR3 DNA reads TGTGCCAGCAGCTTAGGGATCGCCGAACAGGAGATATTAGCCAAAAACATTCAGTACTTC. It yields the protein CASSLGIAEQEILAKNIQYF.

This chain uses TRBV28 with TRBJ1-5, with 7 bases lining up with TRBD1. V dropped 7 bases and J dropped 7; count of bases not matched to a gene: 10. This CDR3 has 14 amino acids. Germline CDR1 reads MDHEN; CDR2 reads SYDVKM. The CDR3 nucleotides read TGTGCCAGCACTACGACAGGGAAGTTCCAGCCCCAGCATTTT. Amino acids: CASTTTGKFQPQHF.

This chain joins TRBV5-5 and TRBJ1-3, with no clear D. V was trimmed by 4 bases and J by 1 base, leaving 12 bases between them. CDR3 length: 15 amino acids. The germline V gene has CDR1 SGHKS and CDR2 YYEKEE (reference sequence). CDR3 coding DNA: TGTGCCAGCAGCAGTGTAGCAACATCTGGAAACACCATATATTTT. It is translated as CASSSVATSGNTIYF. The full variable domain, completed using reference TRBV5-5 and TRBJ1-3, is DAGVTQSPTHLIKTRGQQVTLRCSPISGHKSVSWYQQVLGQGPQFIFQYYEKEERGRGNFPDRFSARQFPNYSSELNVNALLLGDSALYLCASSSVATSGNTIYFGEGSWLTVV.

The table lists this clone with a few counts. The chain combines TRBV6-5 with TRBJ2-1; 10 bases match TRBD2. CDR3 length: 15 amino acids. Germline V gives CDR1 MNHEY, CDR2 SVGAGI. V was pared by 4 bases and J by 7 bases, with 7 bases of the junction left unmatched. In DNA, the CDR3 is TGTGCCAGCAGTTTCAGCGGGGGGGCCGCGAATGAGCAGTTCTTC. The encoded protein is CASSFSGGAANEQFF.

The chain couples TRBV18 to TRBJ2-5; 8 nucleotides match TRBD2. With 3 bases clipped from V and 1 base from J, the junction kept 10 bases outside the gene matches. The CDR3 runs to 17 residues. Germline V gene lookup returns CDR1 KGHSH and CDR2 LQKENI. CDR3 loop: CASSPGPPGGGQETQYF. CDR3 bases: TGTGCCAGCTCACCCGGGCCGCCGGGAGGGGGCCAAGAGACCCAGTACTTC.

V usage is TRBV14 and J usage is TRBJ1-3, with D uncertain. Germline V gene sequence: CDR1 SGHDN, CDR2 FVKESK. The CDR3 consists of 15 residues. V lost 1 base and J 1 base, leaving 8 bases between the germline ends. DNA of the CDR3: TGTGCCAGCAGCCAAGCGTTCGGTTCTGGAAACACCATATATTTT. Protein sequence: CASSQAFGSGNTIYF. The full variable domain, rest sourced from reference TRBV14 and TRBJ1-3, is EAGVTQFPSHSVIEKGQTVTLRCDPISGHDNLYWYRRVMGKEIKFLLHFVKESKQDESGMPNNRFLAERTGGTYSTLKVQPAELEDSGVYFCASSQAFGSGNTIYFGEGSWLTVV.

This chain connects TRBV7-9 to TRBJ2-1; D not certain. The CDR3 has 11 residues. Germline-derived CDR1 and CDR2 are SEHNR and FQNEAQ (reference sequence). V was trimmed by 4 bases and J by 7 bases, leaving 5 bases between them. The CDR3 loop reads CASSYENEQFF. The CDR3 DNA reads as TGTGCCAGCAGCTATGAGAATGAGCAGTTCTTC.